Shown below are 23 T cell receptor beta chains from a single sample sequenced in a study of CD8+ T cells in alopecia areata. cDNA serving as the sequencing template came from extracted, reverse transcribed RNA. TCRdb's table, derived via immunoSEQ multiplex PCR, lists solely in-frame clones and lacks some. The table includes 160,000 or so clones, around half detected once. Here the sequenced sample was CD8+ T cells sorted from blood, taken at week 0. All receptors derive from a human donor with alopecia areata.

The chain is built from TRBV6-5 and TRBJ2-5; no definite D call. V was pared by 2 bases and J by 2 bases, with 12 bases between. There are 15 residues in the CDR3. The germline gives CDR1 MNHEY, CDR2 SVGAGI. Here the CDR3 reads CASSYGSGDQETQYF. The DNA of the CDR3 is TGTGCCAGCAGTTACGGTTCAGGAGATCAAGAGACCCAGTACTTC.

This clone has more than one count but fewer than ten. This probably arose from a read error, given a far larger clone one base away. The same CDR3 also results from other DNA sequences found in this sample. This chain connects TRBV4-1 to TRBJ1-1, with a tentative D call TRBD1 (6 bases). The CDR3 spans 14 residues. CDR1 is MGHRA, CDR2 YSYEKL, per germline. V lost 1 base and J 2 bases, leaving 8 bases between the germline ends. The CDR3 DNA sequence: TGCGCCAGCAGCCAAGGGACAGACAACACTGAAGCTTTCTTT. Protein product: CASSQGTDNTEAFF.

The genes are TRBV7-9 and TRBJ2-7; 7 bases match TRBD2. The germline V gene encodes CDR1 SEHNR and CDR2 FQNEAQ (reference sequence). CDR3 length: 14 residues. After removal of 6 bases from V and 5 bases from J, the junction contained 10 bases not matched to a gene. DNA of the CDR3: TGTGCCAGCAGTCACCGGACTAGTCGCAACGAGCAGTACTTC. Its translation is CASSHRTSRNEQYF.

The chain joins TRBV4-1 to TRBJ2-3, with 12 positions matching TRBD1. V gave up 4 bases and J gave up 2 bases; unmatched junction bases: 7. The germline V gene has CDR1 MGHRA and CDR2 YSYEKL. This CDR3 comprises 17 residues. CDR3 protein: CASSPEGTGGYTDTQYF. CDR3 sequence (DNA): TGCGCCAGCAGCCCTGAAGGGACAGGGGGCTACACAGATACGCAGTATTTT.

The rearrangement uses TRBV11-2 and TRBJ2-7; D possibly corresponds to TRBD1 (5 bases). Trimming shortened V by 5 bases and J by 5 bases, and 16 bases separated the two germline ends. CDR3 length: 14 amino acids. Per germline, CDR1 SGHAT and CDR2 FQNNGV. CDR3 DNA sequence: TGTGCCAGCAGCCCCAGGGTGTCGGCGGACGAGCAGTACTTC. Protein: CASSPRVSADEQYF.

The chain links TRBV29-1 to TRBJ2-2; tentatively, D is TRBD1 (7 bases). The CDR3 has 14 residues. V was shortened by 6 bases and J by 0 bases, with 11 bases between the two germline ends. CDR1 is SQVTM and CDR2 is ANQGSEA in the germline V gene. In DNA form, the CDR3 reads TGCAGCGTGCAGGGGGACTCGAACACCGGGGAGCTGTTTTTT. It specifies CSVQGDSNTGELFF.

A few counts support this clone. The chain is built from TRBV15 and TRBJ2-6, with D uncertain. V was clipped by 0 bases and J by 1 base, with 7 bases between them. This CDR3 region has 16 residues. CDR1 is LNHNV, CDR2 YYDKDF, per germline (reference sequence). CDR3 sequence: CATSRDLGSGANVLTF. DNA of the CDR3: TGTGCCACCAGCAGAGATCTGGGTTCTGGGGCCAACGTCCTGACTTTC.

The J gene is TRBJ2-7, the V gene TRBV5-1; D is unresolved. This CDR3 has 12 amino acids. Looked up from germline, CDR1 is SGHRS and CDR2 is YFSETQ. V was pared by 0 bases and J by 7 bases, with 8 bases between. The CDR3 DNA sequence: TGCGCCAGCAGCTTGGGCGATACTGAGCAGTACTTC. Its translation is CASSLGDTEQYF.

This rearrangement joins TRBV2 to TRBJ2-3; 10 nucleotides align to TRBD1. The V and J ends lost 9 bases and 4 bases, in that order; junction bases with no gene match: 1. Germline CDR1 is SNHLY and CDR2 is FYNNEI. The CDR3 loop spans 12 amino acids. CDR3 coding DNA: TGTGCCAGGGGGACAGGGGCAGATACGCAGTATTTT. This sequence encodes CARGTGADTQYF.

The chain combines TRBV6-6 with TRBJ2-1, with 12 bases matching TRBD2. The CDR3 totals 13 residues. Germline CDR1 is MNHNY and CDR2 is SVGAGI (reference sequence). After removal of 4 bases from V and 13 bases from J, the junction contained 5 bases not matched to a gene. The DNA for the CDR3 is TGTGCCAGCAGTTTAACTAGCGGGGGGTATCAGTTCTTC. Translation: CASSLTSGGYQFF.

The chain joins TRBV30 to TRBJ2-3, with TRBD2 identical over 12 bases. This CDR3 is 18 amino acids long. CDR1 and CDR2 (germline): GTSNPN, SVGIG (reference sequence). The ends lost 1 base at V and 2 bases at J; junction bases unmatched: 10. CDR3 residues: CAWSDTTSGGPYTDTQYF. The CDR3 bases are TGTGCCTGGAGTGATACGACTAGCGGGGGCCCCTACACAGATACGCAGTATTTT.

This clone was recorded a few times. J is TRBJ2-3 and V is TRBV7-2; 8 bases agree with TRBD2. V gave up 2 bases and J gave up 4 bases; unmatched junction bases: 5. This CDR3 has 15 amino acids. The germline CDR1 and CDR2 sequences are SGHTA and FQGNSA. The CDR3: CASSLLVGRADTQYF. The CDR3 nucleotides are TGTGCCAGCAGCTTACTTGTCGGGAGGGCAGATACGCAGTATTTT.

Only a few counts were recorded for this clone. Additional DNA sequences in this sample encode the identical CDR3. The chain combines TRBV30 with TRBJ1-1; D is ambiguous. Germline values: CDR1 GTSNPN, CDR2 SVGIG (reference sequence). The CDR3 sequence is 12 residues long. Trimming pared 0 bases from V and 4 bases from J, leaving 6 bases between. This chain's CDR3 is CAWSVGSTEAFF. CDR3 DNA: TGTGCCTGGAGTGTAGGGAGCACTGAAGCTTTCTTT.

The chain combines TRBV9 with TRBJ1-1; the D is unclear. The CDR3 is 13 residues long. V was pared by 4 bases and J by 1 base, with 8 bases between. The germline V gene encodes CDR1 SGDLS and CDR2 YYNGEE. The CDR3 sequence is CASSRRTNTEAFF. CDR3 nucleotides: TGTGCCAGCAGCCGTAGGACGAACACTGAAGCTTTCTTT.

This chain links TRBV7-2 with TRBJ1-2; 12 bases match TRBD1. J was trimmed by 7 bases and V by 5 bases; bases with no gene match: 14. Germline V gene lookup returns CDR1 SGHTA and CDR2 FQGNSA. The CDR3 length is 17 residues. The CDR3: CASSPHFPGTGGGGYTF. The CDR3 bases are TGTGCCAGCAGCCCACACTTCCCCGGGACAGGGGGCGGTGGCTACACCTTC. The variable domain in full, completed from reference TRBV7-2 and TRBJ1-2, reads GAGVSQSPSNKVTEKGKDVELRCDPISGHTALYWYRQSLGQGLEFLIYFQGNSAPDKSGLPSDRFSAERTGGSVSTLTIQRTQQEDSAVYLCASSPHFPGTGGGGYTFGSGTRLTVV.

Ten or more counts support this clone. The rearrangement uses TRBV5-6 and TRBJ2-7, with D hard to call. The CDR3 runs to 13 residues. Trimming took off 2 bases at V and 1 base at J, with 7 bases between the two ends. Germline V gene data show CDR1 as SGHDT and CDR2 as YYEEEE. CDR3 amino acids: CASSFPPSYEQYF. The CDR3 region has the DNA TGTGCCAGCAGCTTTCCACCATCCTACGAGCAGTACTTC.

This chain connects TRBV29-1 to TRBJ1-1, with D unclear. Germline CDR1 and CDR2: SQVTM and ANQGSEA. This CDR3 region has 12 residues. V lost 3 bases and J lost 0, with 5 bases in between. CDR3 DNA sequence: TGCAGCGTTGACACCTTGAACACTGAAGCTTTCTTT. Protein sequence: CSVDTLNTEAFF.

Details on this clone: This same CDR3 is encoded by further DNA sequences in the sample. J is TRBJ2-3 and V is TRBV30; D is unresolved. The CDR3 totals 13 residues. V shed 0 bases and J shed 0 bases, with 4 bases lying between them. Germline lookup yields CDR1 GTSNPN and CDR2 SVGIG (reference sequence). The chain's CDR3 is CAWSVGSTDTQYF. The CDR3 nucleotides are TGTGCCTGGAGTGTTGGAAGCACAGATACGCAGTATTTT.

The gene calls are TRBV4-3 and TRBJ2-2; the D gene is possibly TRBD1 (6 bases). Germline-derived CDR1 and CDR2 are LGHNA and YSLEER. V lost 3 bases and J 9 bases, leaving 14 bases between the germline ends. The CDR3 spans 14 residues. In nucleotides, the CDR3 is TGCGCCAGCAGCCAGGACAGCACGGGCTGGGAGCTGTTTTTT. This sequence encodes CASSQDSTGWELFF.

The rearrangement uses TRBV2 and TRBJ1-6; no clear D gene. This CDR3 contains 12 residues. Germline CDR1 SNHLY, CDR2 FYNNEI. Trimming left V 4 bases short and J 7 bases short, with 5 bases between. The CDR3 loop reads CASSVANSPLHF. CDR3 nucleotides: TGTGCCAGCAGTGTGGCCAATTCACCCCTCCACTTT. The full variable domain, its missing parts supplied by reference TRBV2 and TRBJ1-6, is EPEVTQTPSHQVTQMGQEVILRCVPISNHLYFYWYRQILGQKVEFLVSFYNNEISEKSEIFDDQFSVERPDGSNFTLKIRSTKLEDSAMYFCASSVANSPLHFGNGTRLTVT.

CDR3 nucleotide sequence: TGTGCCAGCAGCTCTACGGTCGGGGAGCTGTTTTTT. Protein product: CASSSTVGELFF. This chain connects TRBV7-9 to TRBJ2-2; D unresolved. This CDR3 has 12 residues. Trimming stripped 4 bases from V and 7 bases from J, with 7 bases between. CDR1 and CDR2 (germline): SEHNR, FQNEAQ (reference sequence).

About this clone: Other nucleotide sequences from this sample produce the same CDR3. This sequence joins TRBV15 and TRBJ1-5; the D is unclear. Germline loops: CDR1 LNHNV, CDR2 YYDKDF (reference sequence). V was trimmed by 3 bases and J by 0 bases, leaving 9 bases between them. The CDR3 totals 15 residues. The CDR3 loop reads CATSRESYSNQPQHF. The DNA of the CDR3 is TGTGCCACCAGCAGGGAGAGTTATAGCAATCAGCCCCAGCATTTT. The full variable domain, rest sourced from reference TRBV15 and TRBJ1-5, is DAMVIQNPRYQVTQFGKPVTLSCSQTLNHNVMYWYQQKSSQAPKLLFHYYDKDFNNEADTPDNFQSRRPNTSFCFLDIRSPGLGDTAMYLCATSRESYSNQPQHFGDGTRLSIL.

The chain is built from TRBV29-1 and TRBJ2-7; no clear D gene. In germline, CDR1 is SQVTM, CDR2 ANQGSEA. The CDR3 is made up of 11 amino acids. Deletions cut 7 bases from V and 3 bases from J, with 10 bases between. CDR3 DNA sequence: TGCAGCGCTCACAGAGACTACGAGCAGTACTTC. This sequence encodes CSAHRDYEQYF.